This TCR beta chain was recovered during a study of T cells in women clearing cervical HPV infection. This table comes from immunoSEQ multiplex PCR, and its TCRdb copy is limited to in-frame clones, with some not included. The table for this sample gives around 29,000 clones. The CDR3 runs to 14 residues. Germline CDR1 SGHKS, CDR2 YYEKEE (reference sequence). The germline V and J ends were trimmed by 3 bases and 6 bases, with 15 bases remaining between them. Concerning this clone itself: The CDR3 extends 3 residues past the end of the read, so its final part is completed from the germline J gene.

Sequenced input: blood buffy coat. V is TRBV5-5 and J is TRBJ1-1, with D tentatively TRBD1 (5 bases). The TCR comes from a woman between 18 and 70 years old with a cervical HPV16 infection that either progressed to CIN3+ or cleared (not recorded which). CDR3 amino acids: CASSYFDWGAEAFF. The sequenced CDR3 bases are TGTGCCAGCAGCTACTTTGACTGGGGGGCTGAA.